This TCR beta chain originates from a study of blood T cell repertoires in COVID-19. Study context: COVID-19 samples from acute and convalescent phases originated in the United States, Italy and Spain. PBMCs, B-cell-depleted T cells, or T cells provided the cDNA or gDNA that made up the material.

In the original workflow: Reference gene primer amplification gave nucleated cell count estimates. Repertoires were generated with immunoSEQ multiplex PCR, while TCRdb's copy carries only in-frame clones and drops some. Clone size and the V and J calls come from that table; the DNA yielded D and trimming. Here the sample spans approximately 120,000 clones, about 87% being singletons. The CDR3 is 13 residues long. V lost 5 bases to trimming and J lost 13 bases, with 18 bases between them. Germline V gives CDR1 LNHDA, CDR2 SQIVND (reference sequence). The V call is TRBV19, the J call TRBJ2-1, with D possibly TRBD2 on 6 matching bases. This clonotype was obtained from a woman aged 45 to 65 with acute or convalescent COVID-19. Input material: peripheral blood. The CDR3 nucleotides are TGTGCCAGTAGTTCGCGGGGTGCGCTAGAACAGTTCTTC. Residues: CASSSRGALEQFF.